The next 29 T cell receptor beta chains were all read from a single sample in a study of T cell changes during pregnancy in multiple sclerosis. Sequencing was performed with immunoSEQ multiplex PCR; in TCRdb, only in-frame clones are kept and a portion is missing. Of around 26,000 clones listed, about 89% are singletons. The starting material was CD8+ T cells from peripheral blood mononuclear cells, obtained in the first trimester of pregnancy. The receptor set was obtained from a female donor in good health, enrolled as a control in a pregnancy study.

This clone was detected only once. The chain uses TRBV4-2 and TRBJ2-7, with 14 nucleotides matching TRBD2. This CDR3 comprises 15 residues. Looked up from germline, CDR1 is LGHNA and CDR2 is YNFKEQ. V lost 5 bases and J lost 3; bases outside the gene matches: 3. CDR3 sequence reads: CASSDGTSGSYEQYF. CDR3 DNA sequence: TGTGCCAGCAGCGACGGGACTAGCGGGAGCTACGAGCAGTACTTC.

The V gene is TRBV7-6, the J gene TRBJ2-7; 13 bases match TRBD2. The length of the CDR3 is 16 residues. Looked up from germline, CDR1 is SGHVS and CDR2 is FNYEAQ. V shed 5 bases, J shed 2 bases, and the junction held 6 bases outside the gene matches. The CDR3: CASSAGLAGAPYEQYF. CDR3 in DNA: TGTGCCAGCAGCGCCGGACTAGCGGGGGCCCCCTACGAGCAGTACTTC. The variable domain in full, completed from reference TRBV7-6 and TRBJ2-7, reads GAGVSQSPRYKVTKRGQDVALRCDPISGHVSLYWYRQALGQGPEFLTYFNYEAQQDKSGLPNDRFSAERPEGSISTLTIQRTEQRDSAMYRCASSAGLAGAPYEQYFGPGTRLTVT.

V gene TRBV28 combines with J gene TRBJ2-3; possibly TRBD1 for D (6 bases). CDR3 length equals 15 residues. Germline V gene data show CDR1 as MDHEN and CDR2 as SYDVKM. The V gene lost 3 bases and the J gene lost 1 base, with 11 bases spanning the gap. CDR3 sequence: CASSFTQGRTDTQYF. CDR3 bases: TGTGCCAGCAGTTTTACCCAGGGGCGCACAGATACGCAGTATTTT.

The rearrangement links TRBV27 to TRBJ2-7; D is unclear. V shed 4 bases and J shed 7 bases, with 14 bases lying between them. In germline, CDR1 is MNHEY, CDR2 SMNVEV (reference sequence). CDR3 size: 13 residues. The CDR3 loop reads CASSSLLQREQYF. In DNA form, the CDR3 reads TGTGCCAGCAGTTCACTTCTGCAGAGGGAGCAGTACTTC.

J is TRBJ1-4 and V is TRBV2; D is unresolved. Germline assignment: CDR1 SNHLY and CDR2 FYNNEI. V gave up 1 base and J gave up 5 bases, with 8 bases separating them. CDR3 length: 14 residues. Here the CDR3 DNA reads TGTGCCAGCAGTGAAGGCACAGCAAATGAAAAACTGTTTTTT. This codes for CASSEGTANEKLFF.

The gene calls are TRBV6-5 and TRBJ2-5; the D gene is possibly TRBD2 (6 bases). The V end was cut by 6 bases, the J end by 1 base, with 12 bases between. The CDR3 has 14 residues. The germline V gene has CDR1 MNHEY and CDR2 SVGAGI. The CDR3 DNA reads TGTGCCAGCAGAACTCCGGGAGCCCAAGAGACCCAGTACTTC. Protein: CASRTPGAQETQYF.

The chain employs TRBV4-1 and TRBJ2-2; 7 positions match TRBD2. Trimming at V came to 0 bases and at J to 8 bases, leaving 3 bases not matched to a gene. The germline V gene encodes CDR1 MGHRA and CDR2 YSYEKL. The CDR3 runs 14 residues. CDR3 loop: CASSQEAGAGELFF. The DNA of the CDR3 is TGCGCCAGCAGCCAAGAGGCGGGAGCTGGGGAGCTGTTTTTT.

The chain has TRBV27 and TRBJ2-7, with 9 nucleotides matching TRBD2. The CDR3 has 15 residues. From germline, CDR1 is MNHEY and CDR2 SMNVEV (reference sequence). V was clipped by 4 bases and J by 3 bases; unmatched bases: 7. The CDR3 protein is CASSSIAGAGYEQYF. As DNA, the CDR3 is TGTGCCAGCAGTTCTATAGCGGGAGCGGGCTACGAGCAGTACTTC.

CDR3 loop: CASSQNLLEIPGQGAEGNTIYF. The CDR3 DNA follows: TGCGCCAGCAGCCAAAATCTTCTGGAGATTCCGGGACAGGGGGCAGAAGGAAACACCATATATTTT. This sequence joins TRBV4-3 and TRBJ1-3; TRBD1 agrees at 12 bases. The V segment lost 2 bases and the J segment 4 bases; nucleotides outside the gene matches: 21. This CDR3 has 22 residues. Germline V gene data show CDR1 as LGHNA and CDR2 as YSLEER.

The chain uses TRBV7-9 and TRBJ1-2; 11 bases agree with TRBD1. CDR1 is SEHNR and CDR2 is FQNEAQ in the germline V gene (reference sequence). The CDR3 has 18 residues. The V segment lost 4 bases and the J segment 5 bases; nucleotides outside the gene matches: 15. In nucleotides, the CDR3 is TGTGCCAGCAGCTCGAGGACAGGGGGCCCGGCCAAACTATATGGCTACACCTTC. Translation gives CASSSRTGGPAKLYGYTF.

The chain joins TRBV27 to TRBJ1-6, with D unresolved. With 8 bases removed from V and 10 bases from J, the gap between germline ends came to 15 bases. The germline V gene has CDR1 MNHEY and CDR2 SMNVEV (reference sequence). CDR3 length: 13 amino acids. CDR3 nucleotides: TGTGCCAGCCGCCTTTATACGGGGTCACCCCTCCACTTT. Translating it yields CASRLYTGSPLHF.

This clone is judged medium-sized. The chain couples TRBV5-6 to TRBJ2-7, with 9 bases aligning to TRBD1. The CDR3 has 15 amino acids. Trimming cost V 4 bases and J 6 bases; bases outside gene matches: 11. CDR1 is SGHDT and CDR2 is YYEEEE in the germline V gene. CDR3 region: CASSLPNRGLSEQYF. The CDR3 nucleotides are TGTGCCAGCAGCCTTCCTAACAGGGGGCTCAGCGAGCAGTACTTC.

The J gene is TRBJ1-5, the V gene TRBV15; a weak D match, TRBD1 (5 bases). Germline V gene lookup returns CDR1 LNHNV and CDR2 YYDKDF (reference sequence). V was clipped by 1 base and J by 2 bases, with 9 bases between them. This CDR3 region has 15 residues. The CDR3, as DNA: TGTGCCACCAGCAGAGGGTCGGGGGGCAATCAGCCCCAGCATTTT. Amino acids: CATSRGSGGNQPQHF.

The V and J genes are TRBV27 and TRBJ2-3; 15 positions agree with TRBD2. CDR3 length: 16 amino acids. With 3 bases clipped from V and 5 bases from J, the junction kept 3 bases outside the gene matches. Germline V gene sequence: CDR1 MNHEY, CDR2 SMNVEV (reference sequence). CDR3 coding DNA: TGTGCCAGCAGTTTCCGGGGACTAGCGGGGGGAGATACGCAGTATTTT. Amino acid sequence: CASSFRGLAGGDTQYF.

This clone was seen just once. The chain joins TRBV5-1 to TRBJ2-5; 9 positions agree with TRBD1. Looked up from germline, CDR1 is SGHRS and CDR2 is YFSETQ. The CDR3 is 17 residues long. After removal of 6 bases from V and 5 bases from J, the junction contained 17 bases not matched to a gene. The CDR3, as DNA: TGCGCCAGCAACGAGATACCCCGGGACAGGGTACGGGAGACCCAGTACTTC. Its translation is CASNEIPRDRVRETQYF. The entire variable domain, with the rest obtained from reference TRBV5-1 and TRBJ2-5, is as follows: KAGVTQTPRYLIKTRGQQVTLSCSPISGHRSVSWYQQTPGQGLQFLFEYFSETQRNKGNFPGRFSGRQFSNSRSEMNVSTLELGDSALYLCASNEIPRDRVRETQYFGPGTRLLVL.

The chain couples TRBV27 to TRBJ1-4; the D is unclear. The CDR3 contains 15 residues. Between the trimmed V and J ends, which lost 2 bases and 8 bases, there was a span of 15 bases. Per germline, CDR1 MNHEY and CDR2 SMNVEV (reference sequence). CDR3: CASSLGFGHEEKLFF. Here the CDR3 DNA reads TGTGCCAGCAGTTTAGGGTTTGGGCATGAGGAAAAACTGTTTTTT.

CDR3 residues: CASRRTGRNQPQHF. CDR3 nucleotide sequence: TGTGCCAGCCGTCGTACAGGCCGCAATCAGCCCCAGCATTTT. The genes are TRBV6-5 and TRBJ1-5; weak D call: TRBD1 (5 bases). Trimming pared 8 bases from V and 2 bases from J, leaving 13 bases between. There are 14 residues in the CDR3. Germline V CDR1 and CDR2: MNHEY, SVGAGI.

The chain employs TRBV5-6 and TRBJ2-1; TRBD1 might be the D (5 bases). The CDR3 has 15 amino acids. V lost 0 bases to trimming and J lost 8 bases, with 15 bases between them. CDR1 and CDR2 (germline): SGHDT, YYEEEE. CDR3 sequence reads: CASSLALVGAYEQFF. CDR3 DNA sequence: TGTGCCAGCAGCTTGGCCCTGGTTGGGGCCTATGAGCAGTTCTTC.

This clone occurred once. The rearrangement joins TRBV7-6 to TRBJ2-3, with 7 bases fitting TRBD2. The CDR3 is 15 amino acids. CDR1 is SGHVS and CDR2 is FNYEAQ in the germline V gene. The V and J ends lost 3 bases and 4 bases, in that order; junction bases with no gene match: 7. The CDR3 region is CASSFTSAYSDTQYF. Here the CDR3 DNA reads TGTGCCAGCAGCTTTACTAGCGCTTACTCAGATACGCAGTATTTT.

V is TRBV2 and J is TRBJ2-1, with TRBD1 matching 12 bases. J lost 10 bases, V lost 5 bases, and 3 bases had no gene match. The CDR3 sequence is 13 residues long. Germline loops: CDR1 SNHLY, CDR2 FYNNEI. The CDR3 region is CASSTGQGAEQFF. CDR3 sequence (DNA): TGTGCCAGCAGTACGGGACAGGGGGCAGAGCAGTTCTTC.

This chain uses TRBV4-3 with TRBJ2-3; TRBD1 matches 8 bases. The germline V gene has CDR1 LGHNA and CDR2 YSLEER. This CDR3 is built from 16 residues. V shed 4 bases, J shed 2 bases, and the junction held 8 bases outside the gene matches. In nucleotides, the CDR3 is TGCGCCAGCAGCCTTTTGACAGGGGAAGTCACAGATACGCAGTATTTT. Protein sequence: CASSLLTGEVTDTQYF.

V and J are TRBV5-1 and TRBJ2-7, with 9 bases fitting TRBD2. This CDR3 region has 17 residues. With V trimmed by 5 bases and J by 1 base, 13 bases remained unmatched. CDR1 is SGHRS and CDR2 is YFSETQ in the germline V gene. CDR3 in amino acids: CASRELLAGAASYEQYF. In nucleotides, the CDR3 is TGCGCCAGCAGGGAACTGTTAGCGGGGGCCGCATCCTACGAGCAGTACTTC.

The chain joins TRBV4-2 to TRBJ1-6, with D possibly TRBD1 on 5 matching bases. This CDR3 has 18 residues. From germline, CDR1 is LGHNA and CDR2 YNFKEQ. The V end was cut by 0 bases, the J end by 6 bases, with 18 bases between. CDR3 DNA sequence: TGTGCCAGCAGCCAAGATGGATACCCGGGACTGATTAATTCACCCCTCCACTTT. Translating gives CASSQDGYPGLINSPLHF.

The chain couples TRBV6-1 to TRBJ1-1, with unresolved D. The germline V and J ends were trimmed by 3 bases and 4 bases, with 12 bases remaining between them. The CDR3 extends over 14 amino acids. Germline V lookup: CDR1 MNHNS, CDR2 SASEGT. This CDR3 reads CASSDWVGGTEAFF. In nucleotides, the CDR3 is TGTGCCAGCAGTGATTGGGTAGGAGGCACTGAAGCTTTCTTT.

The V call is TRBV5-6, the J call TRBJ2-7, with D uncertain. The V end was cut by 2 bases, the J end by 2 bases, with 11 bases between. This CDR3 contains 14 residues. Germline values: CDR1 SGHDT, CDR2 YYEEEE. The CDR3 sequence is CASSFMEIPYEQYF. Written as DNA, the CDR3 is TGTGCCAGCAGCTTTATGGAGATTCCCTACGAGCAGTACTTC.

The chain links TRBV28 to TRBJ1-6, with 7 positions matching TRBD1. CDR3 size: 15 residues. Germline loops: CDR1 MDHEN, CDR2 SYDVKM. V lost 5 bases to trimming and J lost 2 bases; unmatched junction nucleotides: 3. The CDR3 bases are TGTGCCAGCAGTAAAGGGGGCCCCTATAATTCACCCCTCCACTTT. It yields the protein CASSKGGPYNSPLHF.

V and J are TRBV7-8 and TRBJ2-7; 7 nucleotides match TRBD1. Germline CDR1 reads SGHVS; CDR2 reads FQNEAQ. The J segment lost 6 bases and the V segment lost 5 bases, leaving 10 bases of the junction unmatched. This CDR3 contains 14 residues. CDR3 residues: CASSTETGTAEQYF. DNA of the CDR3: TGTGCCAGCAGCACGGAGACAGGGACAGCCGAGCAGTACTTC.

This chain connects TRBV27 to TRBJ2-7, with a possible D match to TRBD2 (6 bases). The CDR3 runs to 12 residues. With 4 bases removed from V and 7 bases from J, the gap between germline ends came to 11 bases. Germline V CDR1 and CDR2: MNHEY, SMNVEV (reference sequence). CDR3 protein: CASSWSAGEQYF. For the CDR3, the DNA is TGTGCCAGCAGTTGGTCTGCGGGAGAGCAGTACTTC.

V is TRBV29-1 and J is TRBJ2-7, with 11 bases fitting TRBD1. CDR3 length: 14 residues. V trimming: 8 bases; J trimming: 3 bases; junction bases outside the gene matches: 9. Germline CDR1 SQVTM, CDR2 ANQGSEA. CDR3 sequence: CSPNSGTGGYEQYF. Written as DNA, the CDR3 is TGCAGCCCTAACTCCGGGACAGGGGGCTACGAGCAGTACTTC.